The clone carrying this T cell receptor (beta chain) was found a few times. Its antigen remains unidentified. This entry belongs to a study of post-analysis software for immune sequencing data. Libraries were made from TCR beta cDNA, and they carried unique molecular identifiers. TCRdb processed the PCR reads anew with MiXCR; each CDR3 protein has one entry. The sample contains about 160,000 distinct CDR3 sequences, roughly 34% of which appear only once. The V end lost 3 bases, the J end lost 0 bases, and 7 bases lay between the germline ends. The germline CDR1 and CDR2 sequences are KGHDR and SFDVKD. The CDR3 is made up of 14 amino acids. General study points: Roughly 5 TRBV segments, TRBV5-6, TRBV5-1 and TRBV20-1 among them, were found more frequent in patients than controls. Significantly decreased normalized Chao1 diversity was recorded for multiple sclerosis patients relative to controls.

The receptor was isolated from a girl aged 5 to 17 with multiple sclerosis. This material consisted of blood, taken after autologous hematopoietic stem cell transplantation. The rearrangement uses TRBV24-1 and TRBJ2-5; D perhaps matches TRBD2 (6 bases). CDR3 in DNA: TGTGCCACCAGTGATGGGACTGACCAAGAGACCCAGTACTTC. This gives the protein CATSDGTDQETQYF.